The following is a T cell receptor beta chain sequence with its context. Its cognate antigen has yet to be identified. No base quality values were provided; no much bigger clone lies one nucleotide off. The entry originates in a study of blood T cell repertoires in COVID-19 (dated by TCRdb to the early 2020s). Looking at the study overall: Samples from collaborators originated in the United States, Italy and Spain and spanned both the acute and convalescent phases of COVID-19. The material from the prospective study consisted of cDNA or gDNA derived from T cells, B-cell-depleted T cells, or PBMCs. The dataset comprised deeply sampled blood TCRbeta repertoires from subjects exposed to, actively infected with, or recovered from COVID-19. The repertoires were released in a freely available public database intended as a resource for research on the immune response to SARS-CoV-2. Samples were obtained from the ongoing ImmuneRACE study (first 160 participants) and from 1,000 to 1,500 subjects provided by 6 global collaborators. Nearly every sample came with metadata listing a de-identified subject ID, COVID-19 status, age in years and sex. Where available, HLA class I and class II types were obtained from metadata supplied by the sample provider rather than from assay-based typing.

Overall results and qualifications from the work: The amount of clinical and demographic metadata varied by source and participant and was provided uncurated.

Whole blood was collected in K2EDTA tubes by collaborating institutions according to the institutions' own protocols. For TCRbeta analysis, collaborators shipped samples in one of three forms: frozen whole blood, isolated PBMCs, or DNA extracted from either of those sample types. TCRbeta CDR3 regions were amplified from genomic DNA by means of the immunoSEQ Assay, a bias-controlled multiplex PCR. As for how the authors treated the data: The number of nucleated cells in each sample was estimated from the amplification of reference gene primers within the assay. To quantify the absolute abundance of each unique TCRbeta CDR3 rearrangement, sequence reads were collapsed and filtered. For each sample, productive Simpson clonality was calculated as the square root of Simpson's diversity index over productive rearrangements. The table comes from immuneACCESS by way of TCRdb, which keeps in-frame sequences with V and J called. Part of the clones is missing from these tables; in studies checked, under half for an unresolved V gene and the rest for unknown reasons. V and J calls and clone size are as listed in that table; D and trimming were resolved from the DNA. This sample comprises roughly 150,000 clones, roughly four fifths of them detected only once. The top ten clonotypes cover roughly a tenth of the sample.

Sequencing used peripheral blood. This receptor was taken from a human donor in a cohort sampled during active COVID-19.

The nucleotide sequence reads as follows: TGCGCCAGCAGTGGTTGGACTAGCGGGGGAGGGAGCTCCTACAATGAGCAGTTCTTC. The translation is CASSGWTSGGGSSYNEQFF. Here the chain combines TRBV10-2 and TRBJ2-1; 13 nucleotides in the junction match TRBD2. Including the terminal cysteine and phenylalanine, the CDR3 comprises 19 residues. Solely the CDR3 DNA is kept, with 57 bases framed from the first base. Sequences WSHSY (CDR1) and SAAADI (CDR2) are obtained from the germline V gene. Germline trimming amounts to 4 bases on V and 0 bases on J, with 9 as the count of junction bases outside the gene matches.